This note documents a single TCR beta chain sequence. As yet, its antigen is unknown. Sequenced by immunoSEQ multiplex PCR; TCRdb stores in-frame clones only, minus some. Of some 120,000 clones detected, roughly 86% appear once; the ten largest clones hold 12%. The CDR3 has 15 amino acids. Trimming took off 1 base at V and 1 base at J, with 11 bases between the two ends. Germline loops: CDR1 SGHTA, CDR2 FQGNSA. These data originate in a study of PD-1 blockade in mismatch repair-deficient tumors. Overall study results and limits: Tumor-resident clones, often absent from pretreatment blood, expanded after pembrolizumab and then contracted.

PCR or immunohistochemistry showed mismatch repair deficiency in every enrolled patient. The input for sequencing was peripheral blood, taken 72 weeks after starting pembrolizumab. The TCR was taken from an adult with mismatch repair-deficient cancer. The chain joins TRBV7-2 to TRBJ2-7, with a weak D call TRBD1 (6 bases). The CDR3 protein is CASSLVFQGSYEQYF. The CDR3 DNA sequence: TGTGCCAGCAGCTTAGTGTTTCAGGGGTCCTACGAGCAGTACTTC.